These T cell receptor beta chains were read from a single sample in a study of blood T cell repertoires in COVID-19. Measured with immunoSEQ multiplex PCR; TCRdb has only the in-frame clones, and not every one. The table records about 300,000 clones, roughly 80% of them present only once. The sample taken for sequencing was peripheral blood. The receptors were sampled from a human donor with COVID-19, enrolled during active disease. The donor label of this sample is uncertain. Both conserved end residues are part of each CDR3. D genes are given only for firm matches. Some rows mark clone size as missing; the rest say once, few, many or name a class of expanded clone.

clone size,D gene,J gene,V gene,CDR3 protein,CDR3 DNA
-,-,TRBJ2-1,TRBV7-2,CASSSGKAGGPKFF,TGTGCCAGCAGCTCAGGAAAGGCTGGGGGCCCTAAGTTCTTC
-,TRBD2,TRBJ2-7,TRBV7-3,CASSSGLAGAYEQYF,TGTGCCAGCAGCTCGGGACTAGCGGGTGCCTACGAGCAGTACTTC
once,TRBD1,TRBJ2-5,TRBV5-1,CASSPGDRGSETQYF,TGCGCCAGCAGCCCCGGCGACAGGGGATCGGAGACCCAGTACTTC
few,TRBD2,TRBJ2-1,TRBV2,CASSEFVAGVAYNEQFF,TGTGCCAGCAGTGAATTCGTGGCGGGAGTCGCCTACAATGAGCAGTTCTTC
-,-,TRBJ2-5,TRBV18,CASSPQQYQETQYF,TGTGCCAGCTCACCCCAACAGTACCAAGAGACCCAGTACTTC
few,TRBD2,TRBJ2-1,TRBV9,CASSFYSGRAGNEQFF,TGTGCCAGCAGCTTTTATAGCGGGAGGGCCGGTAATGAGCAGTTCTTC
-,-,TRBJ1-1,TRBV9,CASSVVYGAEAFF,TGTGCCAGCAGCGTAGTATACGGGGCTGAAGCTTTCTTT
once,TRBD1,TRBJ2-7,TRBV28,CASSLSGTGGAEQYF,TGTGCCAGCAGCTTATCCGGGACAGGGGGCGCCGAGCAGTACTTC
-,-,TRBJ1-5,TRBV11-2,CASSPGGSQPQHF,TGTGCCAGCAGCCCCGGGGGGAGTCAGCCCCAGCATTTT
-,-,TRBJ1-1,TRBV28,CASSGPRREGNTEAFF,TGTGCCAGCAGTGGCCCACGCAGGGAGGGGAACACTGAAGCTTTCTTT
once,-,TRBJ2-6,TRBV10-3,CAISESESSGANVLTF,TGTGCCATCAGTGAATCAGAATCCTCTGGGGCCAACGTCCTGACTTTC
few,TRBD2,TRBJ2-4,TRBV4-1,CASIPGLAGGRAKNIQYF,TGCGCCAGCATACCGGGACTAGCGGGAGGGAGGGCCAAAAACATTCAGTACTTC
once,-,TRBJ2-7,TRBV9,CASSVGSSGYSSYEQYF,TGTGCCAGCAGCGTAGGGAGTAGCGGTTATAGCTCCTACGAGCAGTACTTC
-,-,TRBJ1-2,TRBV12-5,CASGLVMSGRGNYGYTF,TGTGCTAGTGGTTTGGTAATGAGTGGGAGAGGAAACTATGGCTACACCTTC
-,-,TRBJ1-1,TRBV12-3/TRBV12-4,CASMFGHQAFF,TGTGCCAGCATGTTTGGGCATCAAGCTTTCTTT
few,TRBD1,TRBJ1-1,TRBV7-9,CASSHTRGPTEAFF,TGTGCCAGCAGCCATACCAGGGGGCCAACTGAAGCTTTCTTT
-,TRBD1,TRBJ2-7,TRBV11-2,CASSLIYGQGPTYEQYF,TGTGCCAGCAGCTTAATTTACGGACAGGGGCCCACATACGAGCAGTACTTC
once,-,TRBJ2-7,TRBV5-1,CASSPEYLYEQYF,TGCGCCAGCAGCCCCGAGTATTTGTACGAGCAGTACTTC
-,-,TRBJ2-1,TRBV27,CASSLGPQRPRNEQFF,TGTGCCAGCAGTTTAGGACCCCAGCGGCCACGCAATGAGCAGTTCTTC
once,TRBD1,TRBJ2-3,TRBV7-9,CASSLPGQGITDTQYF,TGTGCCAGCAGCCTCCCGGGACAGGGGATCACAGATACGCAGTATTTT
-,-,TRBJ2-1,TRBV19,CASRSEGQGSYNEQFF,TGTGCCAGTAGAAGTGAGGGGCAGGGGTCCTACAATGAGCAGTTCTTC
-,-,TRBJ2-7,TRBV3-1/TRBV3-2,CASSLPGMVDEQYF,TGTGCCAGCAGCCTCCCAGGGATGGTAGACGAGCAGTACTTC
-,TRBD1,TRBJ1-5,TRBV30,CAWSRDRSLTLSNQPQHF,TGTGCCTGGAGTCGGGACAGGAGCCTTACCCTTAGCAATCAGCCCCAGCATTTT
-,-,TRBJ2-3,TRBV27,CASSSPGEPTDTQYF,TGTGCCAGCAGTTCACCAGGGGAACCCACAGATACGCAGTATTTT